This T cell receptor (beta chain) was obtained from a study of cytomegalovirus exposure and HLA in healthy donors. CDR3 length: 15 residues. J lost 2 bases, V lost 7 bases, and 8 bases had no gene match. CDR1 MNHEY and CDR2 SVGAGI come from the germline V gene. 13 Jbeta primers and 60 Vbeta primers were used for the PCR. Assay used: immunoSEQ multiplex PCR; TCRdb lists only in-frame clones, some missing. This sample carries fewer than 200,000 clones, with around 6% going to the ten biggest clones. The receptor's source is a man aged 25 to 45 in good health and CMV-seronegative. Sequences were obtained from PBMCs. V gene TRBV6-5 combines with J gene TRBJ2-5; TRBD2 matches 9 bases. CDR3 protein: CASKERGVLQETQYF. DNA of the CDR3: TGTGCCAGCAAGGAGCGGGGGGTGCTACAAGAGACCCAGTACTTC.